This TCR beta chain derives from a study of cytomegalovirus exposure and HLA in healthy donors. At the level of the study: Researchers found that less than 90% of 398 genotyped donors fell within the Caucasian-associated ancestry cluster.

This CDR3 has 11 amino acids. Trimming took 4 bases from V and 11 from J; bases not matched to a gene: 3. Per germline, CDR1 ENHRY and CDR2 SYGVKD. The study's findings and limits: Immune exposure was documented only through CMV serostatus.

Donors sampled were nominally healthy, though unrecorded immune exposures were likely. The PCR employed 60 Vbeta primers together with 13 Jbeta primers. This table comes from immunoSEQ multiplex PCR, and its TCRdb copy is limited to in-frame clones, with some not included. Reported are 150,000 or so clones; the ten largest clones contain over 1%. Worth noting for this clone: Its target is not known.

The J gene is TRBJ2-3, the V gene TRBV10-3, with 7 nucleotides matching TRBD2. The TCR was taken from a woman in her fifties or sixties in good health and CMV-seronegative. The specimen sequenced was PBMCs. The CDR3 DNA reads TGTGCCATCAGTGCAGGGAGGGGGCAGTATTTT. Protein sequence: CAISAGRGQYF.